These 20 T cell receptor beta chains came from one sample sequenced in a study of CD8 T cells in ankylosing spondylitis. Via MiXCR, TCRdb re-called the 5' RACE reads, giving one row per CDR3 protein. Of 200,000 to 250,000 distinct CDR3 sequences in the sample, 10% to 13% were seen once. The sample consisted of blood, either unsorted or a sorted T cell fraction (not recorded which). The source of these receptors is a male donor with ankylosing spondylitis or in good health (not recorded which).

This clonotype was counted a few times. One end of the junction is discordant with germline, which a read error may explain. V is TRBV20-1 and J is TRBJ2-7; D might be TRBD1 (5 bases). In germline, CDR1 is DFQATT, CDR2 SNEGSKA (reference sequence). This CDR3 contains 15 residues. The CDR3 DNA is TGCAGTGCTGGAGACTCCCACAGGATCTCCTACGAGCAGTACTTC. It codes for CSAGDSHRISYEQYF.

This clonotype was seen many times. The CDR3 coding sequence is TGCAGCGCCCTCCAAAATTTACAGCAGTACTTC. This sequence encodes CSALQNLQQYF. This chain uses TRBV29-1 with TRBJ2-7; D remains ambiguous. This CDR3 is 11 amino acids long. With 7 bases removed from V and 8 bases from J, the gap between germline ends came to 15 bases. Germline values: CDR1 SQVTM, CDR2 ANQGSEA.

This clonotype has just a few counts. The DNA for the CDR3 is TGCAGTGCTTTAGCGGGGGGGCCGGGAACAGATACGCAGTATTTT. It codes for CSALAGGPGTDTQYF. The chain is built from TRBV20-1 and TRBJ2-3; TRBD2 aligns across 11 bases. The CDR3 totals 15 residues. The germline CDR1 and CDR2 sequences are DFQATT and SNEGSKA (reference sequence). V lost 5 bases, J lost 3 bases, and 7 bases stayed unmatched.

Many counts were recorded for this clonotype. V gene TRBV20-1 combines with J gene TRBJ2-5; TRBD2 agrees at 7 bases. The trim removed 3 bases at V and 0 bases at J, leaving 1 base unmatched. The germline V gene has CDR1 DFQATT and CDR2 SNEGSKA (reference sequence). There are 13 residues in the CDR3. In DNA form, the CDR3 reads TGCAGTGCTAGCGGGGGGTACCAAGAGACCCAGTACTTC. Its protein product is CSASGGYQETQYF.

The V and J genes are TRBV7-6 and TRBJ1-3; 9 positions agree with TRBD1. Trimming removed 1 base from V and 9 bases from J; junction bases left unmatched: 4. The CDR3 is 14 residues long. Germline values: CDR1 SGHVS, CDR2 FNYEAQ. This chain's CDR3 is CASSLGQGDGTIYF. DNA for the CDR3: TGTGCCAGCAGCTTAGGACAGGGGGACGGCACCATATATTTT.

V usage is TRBV6-1 and J usage is TRBJ2-5, with 14 bases matching TRBD2. The CDR3 sequence is 15 residues long. V was pared by 8 bases and J by 2 bases, with 4 bases of the junction left unmatched. Germline V gene data show CDR1 as MNHNS and CDR2 as SASEGT. CDR3 DNA: TGTGCCAGCCGCGGGACTAGCGGGAGACAAGAGACCCAGTACTTC. Amino acids: CASRGTSGRQETQYF.

The chain is built from TRBV30 and TRBJ1-2, with no clear D. The CDR3 length is 12 residues. V was trimmed by 2 bases and J by 0 bases, leaving 4 bases between them. Germline V gene lookup returns CDR1 GTSNPN and CDR2 SVGIG (reference sequence). The DNA for the CDR3 is TGTGCCTGGAGTTTAGCTAACTATGGCTACACCTTC. Protein product: CAWSLANYGYTF.

In the case of this clonotype: Possible read error: a much larger clone is one base away. The chain combines TRBV3-1 with TRBJ2-3; 9 positions match TRBD2. CDR1 is LGHDT, CDR2 YNNKEL, per germline (reference sequence). Unmatched junction bases numbered 17, after V lost 10 bases and J lost 0 bases. The CDR3 spans 18 residues. CDR3 in amino acids: CATSLGTSLTLSTDTQYF. The CDR3 DNA is TGTGCCACCAGTCTCGGGACTAGCTTGACACTTAGCACAGATACGCAGTATTTT.

The sample holds many counts of this clonotype. V gene TRBV2 combines with J gene TRBJ1-3; the D is unclear. Germline V gives CDR1 SNHLY, CDR2 FYNNEI. V lost 0 bases and J lost 0, with 6 bases in between. The CDR3 contains 15 residues. The CDR3 protein is CASSEATNSGNTIYF. The CDR3 region has the DNA TGTGCCAGCAGTGAAGCGACCAACTCTGGAAACACCATATATTTT.

The sample holds many counts of this clonotype. This rearrangement joins TRBV5-8 to TRBJ2-1; D possibly uses TRBD1 or TRBD2 (6 bases each). The germline V gene encodes CDR1 SGHTS and CDR2 YDEGEE. Trimming pared 6 bases from V and 5 bases from J, leaving 18 bases between. The length of the CDR3 is 15 residues. The CDR3 loop reads CASNRRETGNNEQFF. In DNA, the CDR3 is TGTGCCAGCAATAGGAGGGAGACAGGCAACAATGAGCAGTTCTTC.

V and J are TRBV7-9 and TRBJ2-7; unclear D gene. This CDR3 is built from 12 residues. The ends were cut back, 1 base at V and 7 bases at J, with 8 bases in the middle. Germline-derived CDR1 and CDR2 are SEHNR and FQNEAQ (reference sequence). The CDR3 protein is CASSLVGWEQYF. In DNA form, the CDR3 reads TGTGCCAGCAGCTTAGTAGGGTGGGAGCAGTACTTC.

The chain links TRBV14 to TRBJ2-7; D gene ambiguous. The CDR3 has 15 residues. Germline V CDR1 and CDR2: SGHDN, FVKESK. Between the trimmed V and J ends, which lost 4 bases and 2 bases, there was a span of 15 bases. The CDR3 DNA follows: TGTGCCAGCAGCCCACTCCCCGCGCAAGCCTACGAGCAGTACTTC. Residues: CASSPLPAQAYEQYF.

In this sample, this clonotype turned up many times. Because the CDR3 is missing its conserved closing phenylalanine or tryptophan, this is likely a read error. The DNA is left out, because the CDR3 cannot be placed on it with certainty; the CDR3 is given as TCRdb lists it. The V and J genes are TRBV12-3 or TRBV12-4 and TRBJ2-3; whether TRBD1, the table's D call, matches the DNA was not checked. The CDR3 numbers 12 amino acids, ends counted. CDR3 sequence: CASSLAPGPPFL.

This clonotype was counted ten times or more. The V and J genes are TRBV11-2 and TRBJ2-6; TRBD1 or TRBD2 may be the D gene (5 bases each). Between the trimmed V and J ends, which lost 2 bases and 0 bases, there was a span of 14 bases. Germline lookup yields CDR1 SGHAT and CDR2 FQNNGV. CDR3 length equals 18 residues. The CDR3: CASSLRGSPLSGANVLTF. As DNA, the CDR3 is TGTGCCAGCAGCTTACGGGGCTCACCCCTCTCTGGGGCCAACGTCCTGACTTTC.

The J gene is TRBJ2-5, the V gene TRBV3-1, with a possible D match to TRBD1 (5 bases). Trimming left V 3 bases short and J 5 bases short, with 22 bases between. Germline V gives CDR1 LGHDT, CDR2 YNNKEL (reference sequence). There are 17 residues in the CDR3. DNA of the CDR3: TGTGCCAGCAGCCATGGCGCAAGGGGCAGGGTGAAGGAGACCCAGTACTTC. Amino acid sequence: CASSHGARGRVKETQYF.

At least ten counts were recorded for this clonotype. This chain joins TRBV25-1 and TRBJ2-5; TRBD1 aligns across 7 bases. The CDR3 spans 14 residues. The V and J ends lost 3 bases and 4 bases, in that order; junction bases with no gene match: 5. CDR1 and CDR2 (germline): MGHDK, SYGVNS. CDR3 nucleotides: TGTGCCAGCAGTGACCACAGGGGCCTAGAGACCCAGTACTTC. Protein: CASSDHRGLETQYF.

This sequence joins TRBV7-6 and TRBJ2-7; unclear D gene. Looked up from germline, CDR1 is SGHVS and CDR2 is FNYEAQ. Trimming left V 5 bases short and J 5 bases short, with 10 bases between. CDR3 length: 12 amino acids. CDR3 protein: CASSTDMDEQYF. The CDR3 DNA reads as TGTGCCAGCAGCACCGACATGGACGAGCAGTACTTC.

Ten or more counts support this clonotype. The chain carries TRBV6-1 and TRBJ2-1; TRBD2 agrees at 11 bases. CDR1 MNHNS and CDR2 SASEGT come from the germline V gene. The CDR3 is made up of 15 amino acids. V lost 7 bases to trimming and J lost 5 bases; unmatched junction nucleotides: 7. The CDR3 nucleotides read TGTGCCAGCAAAATAGCGGGGGGGCCGCACAATGAGCAGTTCTTC. This translates into CASKIAGGPHNEQFF.

This clonotype appeared many times. The J gene is TRBJ2-1, the V gene TRBV5-1; D remains ambiguous. Trimming stripped 3 bases from V and 0 bases from J, with 7 bases between. This CDR3 region has 14 residues. CDR1 SGHRS and CDR2 YFSETQ come from the germline V gene. The CDR3 region is CASSSVTSYNEQFF. The CDR3 DNA is TGCGCCAGCAGCTCGGTCACCTCCTACAATGAGCAGTTCTTC.

The chain recombines TRBV29-1 with TRBJ2-5, with D possibly called TRBD1 or TRBD2 (5 bases each). The germline V gene has CDR1 SQVTM and CDR2 ANQGSEA. V dropped 4 bases and J dropped 4 bases, with 10 bases sitting between them. The CDR3 is made up of 12 amino acids. CDR3 sequence: CSVVFGGETQYF. In DNA, the CDR3 is TGCAGCGTTGTGTTTGGGGGAGAGACCCAGTACTTC.